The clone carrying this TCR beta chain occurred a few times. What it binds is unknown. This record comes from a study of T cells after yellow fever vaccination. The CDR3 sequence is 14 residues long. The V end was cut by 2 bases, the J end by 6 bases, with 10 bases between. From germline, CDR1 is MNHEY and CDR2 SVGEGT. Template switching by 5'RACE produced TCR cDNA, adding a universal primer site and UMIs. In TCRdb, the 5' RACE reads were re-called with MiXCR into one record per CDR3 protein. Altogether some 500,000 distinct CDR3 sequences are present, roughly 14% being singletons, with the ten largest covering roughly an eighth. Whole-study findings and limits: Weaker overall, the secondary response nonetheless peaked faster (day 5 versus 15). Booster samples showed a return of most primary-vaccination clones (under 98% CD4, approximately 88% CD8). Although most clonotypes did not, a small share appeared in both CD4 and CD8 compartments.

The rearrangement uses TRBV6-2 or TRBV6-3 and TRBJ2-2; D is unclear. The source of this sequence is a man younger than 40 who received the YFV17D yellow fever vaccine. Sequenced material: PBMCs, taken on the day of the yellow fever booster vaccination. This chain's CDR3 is CASSYTSRAGELFF. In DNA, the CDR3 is TGTGCCAGCAGTTACACCTCCAGAGCCGGGGAGCTGTTTTTT.